The TCR beta chain under discussion was sequenced for a study of PD-1 blockade in classical Hodgkin lymphoma. Assay used: immunoSEQ multiplex PCR; TCRdb lists only in-frame clones, some missing. This repertoire shows roughly 25,000 clones, roughly 65% found once; its top ten account for 12%. Every patient was affected by relapse after autologous stem cell transplantation, while exposure to brentuximab vedotin was not uniform. Study observations and caveats: Whereas CD4+ TCR diversity had risen significantly by C4D1, CD8+ TCR diversity had not. Individuals who commenced nivolumab within less than 1 year of ASCT were excluded. A reduction in baseline TCR diversity was reportedly seen in newly diagnosed patients relative to healthy donors.

In regard to this clone: Its antigen remains unknown.

This receptor was obtained from a human donor with classical Hodgkin lymphoma. The sequenced sample was peripheral blood mononuclear cells (PBMCs), obtained before the second cycle of nivolumab.

CDR3 nucleotides: TGTGCCAGCAGCTTAGAAGGGACAGTAAGACCTCTAGAGCAGTACTTC. It is translated as CASSLEGTVRPLEQYF. This chain connects TRBV7-9 to TRBJ2-7; 7 bases match TRBD1. J was trimmed by 7 bases and V by 1 base; bases with no gene match: 13. There are 16 residues in the CDR3. Germline-derived CDR1 and CDR2 are SEHNR and FQNEAQ (reference sequence).